The subject of this entry is one TCR beta chain. No antigen is known for it. The data derive from a study of blood T cells in healthy people across ages. The sample, about 10 milliliters of peripheral blood, was drawn from each donor. Total RNA, at least 6 micrograms per sample, was extracted from PBMCs. A second PCR, run for roughly 7 to 12 cycles, used a sample-barcoded 5' primer plus a J-beta primer mix. A single record per CDR3 protein comes from TCRdb applying MiXCR to the 5' RACE reads. This sample has 650,000 to 800,000 distinct CDR3 sequences; under 45% occur once, and the top ten carry around 18%. The CDR3 has 12 amino acids. V lost 4 bases, J lost 6 bases, and 8 bases lay in between. Germline CDR1 SGHDN, CDR2 FVKESK. The study, taken as a whole, reports: The unsorted PBMCs prevented any conclusive comparison of naive versus antigen-experienced cells. Long-lived and aged donors differed, with more naive CD4+ cells and higher diversity in the long-lived.

The sample taken for sequencing was blood. The receptor was isolated from a man aged 55 to 69 in good health. The chain uses TRBV14 and TRBJ2-3; D gene ambiguous. CDR3 protein: CASSRLGDTQYF. For the CDR3, the DNA is TGTGCCAGCAGCCGGCTCGGGGATACGCAGTATTTT.